A selection of T cell receptor beta chains follows, all from one sample in a study of T cell responses to AZD1222 COVID-19 vaccine. Only in-frame clones appear in the TCRdb table, and some are missing; sequencing was by immunoSEQ multiplex PCR. Here the sample spans over 85,000 clones, more than 90% being singletons. Sequencing was performed on peripheral blood, taken on day 0 of AZD1222 vaccination. Receptor source: an adult in good health. Each CDR3 is given with its conserved first and last residue. D genes are given only for firm matches. Clone size appears in some rows only: once, few, many, or a class for an expanded clone.

DNA: TGTGCCAGCAGTTACTCGAATCAGGGGACTAATGAAAAACTGTTTTTT; CDR3: CASSYSNQGTNEKLFF; J: TRBJ1-4; V: TRBV6-5; D: .; size: .
DNA: TGTGCCAGCAGCTTAGGGATCAGGCCATCCTACGAGCAGTACTTC; CDR3: CASSLGIRPSYEQYF; J: TRBJ2-7; V: TRBV7-9; D: .; size: .
DNA: TGTGCCAGCAGTTCCTTTGGGACAGGGGGTTCTGAAGCTTTCTTT; CDR3: CASSSFGTGGSEAFF; J: TRBJ1-1; V: TRBV27; D: TRBD1; size: once
DNA: TGCGCCAGCAGCAAAGGACAGGGCACCGGGTCTGGCTACACCTTC; CDR3: CASSKGQGTGSGYTF; J: TRBJ1-2; V: TRBV5-1; D: TRBD1; size: .
DNA: TGTGCCAGTAGTATAGGTGGACAGGGGTGGAATGAGCAGTTCTTC; CDR3: CASSIGGQGWNEQFF; J: TRBJ2-1; V: TRBV19; D: TRBD1; size: few
DNA: TGCGCCAGCAGTGACAGGGTTGGCTACACCTTC; CDR3: CASSDRVGYTF; J: TRBJ1-2; V: TRBV10-2; D: .; size: .
DNA: TGTGCCAGCAGATCAGGGGGCCGTGAAGCTTTCTTT; CDR3: CASRSGGREAFF; J: TRBJ1-1; V: TRBV28; D: TRBD1; size: .
DNA: TGTGCCAGCAGCGTAGGTCACACTGAAGCTTTCTTT; CDR3: CASSVGHTEAFF; J: TRBJ1-1; V: TRBV9; D: .; size: .
DNA: TGCGCCAGCAGCCAAGATCGGGTCAGTAACACTGAAGCTTTCTTT; CDR3: CASSQDRVSNTEAFF; J: TRBJ1-1; V: TRBV4-3; D: .; size: .
DNA: TGTGCCAGCAGCCAAGATCTAGACGCGCTCTCCTACAATGAGCAGTTCTTC; CDR3: CASSQDLDALSYNEQFF; J: TRBJ2-1; V: TRBV4-2; D: .; size: .
DNA: TGTGCCAGCAGCGGGGGCTTTCCGGGCGAGCAGTTCTTC; CDR3: CASSGGFPGEQFF; J: TRBJ2-1; V: TRBV6-5; D: .; size: many
DNA: TGTGCCAGCAGCCCGTTAGGGGCCGGGGAGCTGTTTTTT; CDR3: CASSPLGAGELFF; J: TRBJ2-2; V: TRBV3-1/TRBV3-2; D: .; size: once
DNA: TGTGCCAGCAGTCGGGACGGCATTGAAAAACTGTTTTTT; CDR3: CASSRDGIEKLFF; J: TRBJ1-4; V: TRBV12-3/TRBV12-4; D: .; size: .
DNA: TGTGCCAGTAGTTTCGGACAGGGGAACACTGAAGCTTTCTTT; CDR3: CASSFGQGNTEAFF; J: TRBJ1-1; V: TRBV19; D: TRBD1; size: once
DNA: TGTGCCAGCAGCCTCGGACTAGCGGGTATTTCTACGTCAGATACGCAGTATTTT; CDR3: CASSLGLAGISTSDTQYF; J: TRBJ2-3; V: TRBV7-3; D: TRBD2; size: .
DNA: TGTGCCAGCAGTCCCCAGCAGGTTAGAAACACCATATATTTT; CDR3: CASSPQQVRNTIYF; J: TRBJ1-3; V: TRBV28; D: .; size: .
DNA: TGTGCCAGTAGTACAGGCTTCACTGAAGCTTTCTTT; CDR3: CASSTGFTEAFF; J: TRBJ1-1; V: TRBV19; D: .; size: .
DNA: TGTGCCAGCAAACCCCGCGACAGCCACTATGGCTACACCTTC; CDR3: CASKPRDSHYGYTF; J: TRBJ1-2; V: TRBV7-8; D: .; size: .
DNA: TGTGCCTGGAGTCCCGGGACAGGGGGCTTCACTGAAGCTTTCTTT; CDR3: CAWSPGTGGFTEAFF; J: TRBJ1-1; V: TRBV30; D: TRBD1; size: .
DNA: TGTGCCATCAGTGAACAGGAGGATAACTATGGCTACACCTTC; CDR3: CAISEQEDNYGYTF; J: TRBJ1-2; V: TRBV10-3; D: .; size: .
DNA: TGCGCCAGCAGCCAGTTTCCCGGGACACAGAACACTGAAGCTTTCTTT; CDR3: CASSQFPGTQNTEAFF; J: TRBJ1-1; V: TRBV4-1; D: .; size: .